A selection of T cell receptor beta chains follows, all from one sample in a study of blood T cell repertoires in COVID-19. The data were produced by immunoSEQ multiplex PCR, yet TCRdb's version contains in-frame clones alone and is incomplete. The table has under 30,000 clones, 92% seen once. Sequencing was performed on peripheral blood. These receptors were collected from a man in his forties or fifties with active COVID-19. Each CDR3 is given with its conserved first and last residue. D genes are given only for firm matches. A clone size is listed for some rows: how often the clone was seen (once, few, many), or a class if it is expanded.

D,J,V,size,CDR3,DNA
TRBD1,TRBJ1-6,TRBV10-3,few,CAIRKTGTENSPLHF,TGTGCCATCAGAAAAACCGGGACAGAAAATTCACCCCTCCACTTT
-,TRBJ2-7,TRBV13,-,CASSLGDKGSYEQYF,TGTGCCAGCAGCTTAGGGGACAAGGGCTCCTACGAGCAGTACTTC
-,TRBJ1-6,TRBV30,-,CACGWQGTNSPLHF,TGTGCCTGTGGATGGCAGGGTACTAATTCACCCCTCCACTTT
-,TRBJ2-4,TRBV3-1/TRBV3-2,-,CASSPWGGLAKNIQYF,TGTGCCAGCAGCCCGTGGGGGGGGCTAGCCAAAAACATTCAGTACTTC
-,TRBJ1-2,TRBV29-1,-,CSVEGGSDYTF,TGCAGCGTTGAGGGGGGATCGGACTACACCTTC
-,TRBJ1-2,TRBV11-2,-,CASSSDRLANYGYTF,TGTGCCAGCAGCAGCGACAGATTAGCTAACTATGGCTACACCTTC
TRBD2,TRBJ2-7,TRBV6-5,once,CASSYLAETPYEQYF,TGTGCCAGCAGTTATCTAGCGGAAACTCCCTACGAGCAGTACTTC
TRBD2,TRBJ2-3,TRBV18,-,CASSQNSGGSTDTQYF,TGTGCCAGCTCACAAAATAGCGGGGGAAGCACAGATACGCAGTATTTT
-,TRBJ2-3,TRBV7-7,once,CASSLGGQSTDTQYF,TGTGCTAGCAGCTTAGGAGGACAGAGCACAGATACGCAGTATTTT
TRBD2,TRBJ2-1,TRBV14,-,CASSHTTSGNGNEQFF,TGTGCCAGCAGCCATACGACTAGCGGGAATGGGAATGAGCAGTTCTTC
TRBD2,TRBJ2-5,TRBV5-1,-,CASSIGLAGANQETQYF,TGCGCCAGCAGCATCGGACTAGCGGGGGCAAACCAAGAGACCCAGTACTTC
-,TRBJ2-7,TRBV5-1,-,CASSTGNYEQYF,TGCGCCAGCAGCACCGGGAACTACGAGCAGTACTTC
TRBD2,TRBJ2-3,TRBV7-2,-,CASSRAGGLEDTQYF,TGTGCCAGCAGCAGAGCGGGGGGGCTGGAAGATACGCAGTATTTT
-,TRBJ1-2,TRBV5-5,few,CASSFSSGTPYGYTF,TGTGCCAGCAGCTTTTCGTCCGGGACACCCTATGGCTACACCTTC
TRBD1,TRBJ2-7,TRBV29-1,once,CSVGGDRGVYEQYF,TGCAGCGTTGGGGGCGACAGGGGAGTGTACGAGCAGTACTTC
-,TRBJ2-5,TRBV6-2/TRBV6-3,-,CASSYRRERRETQYF,TGTGCCAGCAGTTACAGACGGGAGCGAAGAGAGACCCAGTACTTC
TRBD1,TRBJ2-1,TRBV11-3,-,CASSPRRGSYNEQFF,TGTGCCAGCAGCCCACGCAGGGGGTCCTACAATGAGCAGTTCTTC
-,TRBJ2-6,TRBV7-2,-,CASSPRDTSGANVLTF,TGTGCCAGCAGCCCAAGGGACACCTCTGGGGCCAACGTCCTGACTTTC
-,TRBJ2-2,TRBV19,-,CASRRGRGPGELFF,TGTGCCAGCCGGAGGGGCCGTGGACCCGGGGAGCTGTTTTTT
TRBD1,TRBJ1-5,TRBV6-5,once,CASGDPYRGQPQHF,TGTGCCAGCGGAGACCCCTACAGGGGCCAGCCCCAGCATTTT
TRBD2,TRBJ2-1,TRBV7-8,-,CASSRASGSSNEQFF,TGTGCCAGCAGCCGGGCTAGCGGGAGCTCCAATGAGCAGTTCTTC
-,TRBJ1-1,TRBV9,-,CASSVSGRVEAFF,TGTGCCAGCAGCGTATCAGGGAGGGTTGAAGCTTTCTTT
-,TRBJ2-5,TRBV5-1,-,CASSTGTSRETQYF,TGCGCCAGCAGCACCGGCACTAGTCGAGAGACCCAGTACTTC
TRBD2,TRBJ2-1,TRBV7-6,-,CASSLVSGTGGSISPQFF,TGTGCCAGCAGCTTAGTGAGCGGGACTGGCGGGAGTATTTCCCCGCAGTTCTTC
TRBD2,TRBJ2-7,TRBV27,large,CASSTGTSYEQYF,TGTGCCAGCAGTACCGGGACTAGCTACGAGCAGTACTTC
-,TRBJ1-1,TRBV7-9,-,CASSLSGENTEAFF,TGTGCCAGCAGCTTAAGCGGGGAGAACACTGAAGCTTTCTTT
-,TRBJ2-6,TRBV5-1,-,CASSQGTGANVLTF,TGCGCCAGCAGCCAGGGGACTGGGGCCAACGTCCTGACTTTC
-,TRBJ2-1,TRBV6-5,-,CASSYAPGPNNEQFF,TGTGCCAGCAGTTACGCGCCAGGCCCGAACAATGAGCAGTTCTTC
TRBD1,TRBJ2-7,TRBV30,-,CACRGRGYEQYF,TGTGCCTGCAGGGGGCGCGGGTACGAGCAGTACTTC
-,TRBJ2-3,TRBV9,-,CASSVRRAGTDTQYF,TGTGCCAGCAGCGTTAGACGTGCAGGGACAGATACGCAGTATTTT
TRBD2,TRBJ2-3,TRBV24-1,-,CATSETGLAGGDTQYF,TGTGCCACCAGTGAAACCGGACTAGCGGGGGGGGATACGCAGTATTTT
-,TRBJ2-7,TRBV3-1/TRBV3-2,-,CASSTRGVGDYEQYF,TGTGCCAGCAGCACTCGAGGAGTAGGAGACTACGAGCAGTACTTC
TRBD2,TRBJ2-1,TRBV2,-,CASITSGGVYNEQFF,TGTGCCAGCATCACTAGCGGGGGTGTCTACAATGAGCAGTTCTTC
-,TRBJ2-7,TRBV27,once,CASSYQGGVYEQYF,TGTGCCAGCAGTTACCAAGGGGGGGTCTACGAGCAGTACTTC
-,TRBJ2-2,TRBV6-6,few,CASSRSRVGELFF,TGTGCCAGCAGCCGTAGTCGGGTCGGGGAGCTGTTTTTT
-,TRBJ2-7,TRBV27,-,CASSLFAGVPSEQYF,TGTGCCAGCAGTTTATTCGCAGGGGTCCCAAGCGAGCAGTACTTC
TRBD1,TRBJ2-3,TRBV4-1,-,CASSRGRDSASTDTQYF,TGCGCCAGCAGCCGCGGACGGGACAGCGCTAGCACAGATACGCAGTATTTT
-,TRBJ1-2,TRBV2,-,CASSEAWARRESDGYTF,TGTGCCAGCAGTGAAGCGTGGGCCCGTAGAGAATCTGATGGCTACACCTTC
-,TRBJ2-5,TRBV12-5,-,CASGLVGAGSTQYF,TGTGCTAGTGGTTTGGTAGGGGCAGGGTCGACCCAGTACTTC
-,TRBJ2-3,TRBV6-4,-,CASSSKGEEDTQYF,TGTGCCAGCAGCAGTAAGGGAGAGGAAGATACGCAGTATTTT
-,TRBJ1-3,TRBV12-2,-,CASRLVGDRGPGNTIYF,TGTGCAAGTCGCTTAGTTGGTGACAGAGGCCCTGGAAACACCATATATTTT
TRBD2,TRBJ2-1,TRBV9,once,CASSRGTSGIDEQFF,TGTGCCAGCAGCCGAGGGACTAGCGGGATTGATGAGCAGTTCTTC
TRBD2,TRBJ2-4,TRBV28,few,CASSLPIRTSGTRGGTKNIQYF,TGTGCCAGCAGTTTACCCATCAGGACTAGCGGGACGAGGGGTGGAACCAAAAACATTCAGTACTTC
-,TRBJ2-7,TRBV7-2,once,CASSEGVYEQYF,TGTGCCAGCAGCGAGGGAGTTTACGAGCAGTACTTC
TRBD2,TRBJ2-5,TRBV6-6,-,CASSLTTSGRETQYF,TGTGCCAGCAGCCTGACGACTAGCGGGAGAGAGACCCAGTACTTC
TRBD2,TRBJ2-1,TRBV3-1/TRBV3-2,-,CASSQSNLVGRVTRQFF,TGTGCCAGCAGCCAGTCCAATCTTGTGGGGAGGGTTACCAGGCAGTTCTTC
TRBD1,TRBJ1-4,TRBV19,-,CASSTGQGRSYGATNEKLFF,TGTGCCAGTAGTACTGGACAGGGGAGGTCCTACGGAGCAACTAATGAAAAACTGTTTTTT
TRBD1,TRBJ2-7,TRBV5-1,-,CASSSTGTGVGEQYF,TGCGCCAGCAGCTCTACCGGGACAGGGGTTGGGGAGCAGTACTTC
TRBD2,TRBJ2-7,TRBV6-8,-,CASSYAASGYYEQYF,TGTGCCAGCAGTTACGCGGCTAGCGGTTACTACGAGCAGTACTTC
-,TRBJ2-7,TRBV10-3,-,CAISGQTGSYEQYF,TGTGCCATCAGTGGACAGACTGGGTCCTACGAGCAGTACTTC
-,TRBJ1-1,TRBV28,-,CASPQSGTPNTEAFF,TGTGCCAGCCCTCAATCCGGGACACCGAACACTGAAGCTTTCTTT
-,TRBJ1-1,TRBV2,-,CASFGAGSMNTEAFF,TGTGCCAGCTTTGGGGCCGGTTCAATGAACACTGAAGCTTTCTTT
-,TRBJ2-7,TRBV29-1,-,CSAALPAGEQYF,TGCAGCGCTGCCCTGCCTGCCGGGGAGCAGTACTTC
-,TRBJ2-1,TRBV21-1,-,CASSSDRAVGSEQFF,TGTGCCAGCAGCTCGGACAGGGCAGTAGGAAGTGAGCAGTTCTTC
TRBD1,TRBJ2-7,TRBV5-4,few,CASSLMDRVSRNEQYF,TGTGCCAGCAGCTTGATGGACAGGGTTTCAAGGAACGAGCAGTACTTC